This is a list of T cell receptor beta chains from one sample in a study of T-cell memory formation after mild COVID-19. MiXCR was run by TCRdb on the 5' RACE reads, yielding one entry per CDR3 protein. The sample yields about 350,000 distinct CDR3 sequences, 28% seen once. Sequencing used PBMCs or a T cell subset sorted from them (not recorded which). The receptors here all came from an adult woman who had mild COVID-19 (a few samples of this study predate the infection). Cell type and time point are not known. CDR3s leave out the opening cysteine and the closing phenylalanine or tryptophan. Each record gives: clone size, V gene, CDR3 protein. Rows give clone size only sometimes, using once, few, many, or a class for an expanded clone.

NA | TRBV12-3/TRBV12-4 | ASSLSGGTMNTEAF
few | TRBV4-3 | ASSQDGGSGNTIY
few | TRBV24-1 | ATQKDLNTEAF
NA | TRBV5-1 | ASSPDGSGNTIY
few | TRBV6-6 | ASSYSRSLAGVNEQF
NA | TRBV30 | AWSTGQLLSSPLH
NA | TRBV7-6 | ASSLEWGGEAF
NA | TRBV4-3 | ASSQDDGTGYNEQF
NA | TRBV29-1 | SVGQGADTEAF
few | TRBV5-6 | ASSLGAEPYNEQF
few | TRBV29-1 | SVEDVPGLSEAF
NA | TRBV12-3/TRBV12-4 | ASSPQSAANEKLF
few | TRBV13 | ASSPRTGIPYEQY
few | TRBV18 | ASSPRSWGMETQY
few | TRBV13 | ASSSDRNYEQY
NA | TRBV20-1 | SASVTEGNYGYT
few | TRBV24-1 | ATTGPPYNEQF
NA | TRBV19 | ASSISTGVYNEQF
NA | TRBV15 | ATSSLSTDTQY
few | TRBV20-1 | SASPYEQY
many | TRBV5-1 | ASSLETGTLTEAF
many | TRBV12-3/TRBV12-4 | ASSLGGPYNEQF
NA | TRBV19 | ASSTKPYFGTGGDQPQH
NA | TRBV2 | ASRSTTDTQY
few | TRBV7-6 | ASSGASVGADTQY
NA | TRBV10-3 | AISDEGRPYEQY
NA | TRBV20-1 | SVNWGATYNEQF
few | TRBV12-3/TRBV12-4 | ASSGTGDYGYT
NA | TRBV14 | ASSPSPDREAGYT
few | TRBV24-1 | ATSDFRDGEAF
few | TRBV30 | ACQGSTSTDTQY
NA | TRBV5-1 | ASSEDNPNTEAF
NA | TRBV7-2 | ASSSGAETYEQY
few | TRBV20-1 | SAINLGGGLLETQY
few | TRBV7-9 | ASSPGRKDTEAF
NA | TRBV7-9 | ASSLDRGLTEAF
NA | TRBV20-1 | SATLYNEQF
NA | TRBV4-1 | ASSLRTGGNTEAF
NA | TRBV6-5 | ASSSPGQVASDTQY
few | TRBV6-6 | ASSSLEGQGARDGEAF
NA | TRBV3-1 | ASLGDGVYNEQF
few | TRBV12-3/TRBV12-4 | ASSLQRGGLDNEQF
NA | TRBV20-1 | SAMGLAGSYEQY
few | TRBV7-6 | ASSLSGPVYEQY
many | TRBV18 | ASSPPSVAQAAQY
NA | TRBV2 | ASSERGASSYNSPLH
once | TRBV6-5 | ASRASVRGNQPQH
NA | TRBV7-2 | ASSSMTSGRAGANVLT
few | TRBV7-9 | ASSFGQGGQPQH
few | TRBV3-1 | ASSQEGLAGNTGELF
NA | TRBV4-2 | ASSQEFSVGSSYEQY
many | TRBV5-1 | ASSLGGGADTQY